These 23 T cell receptor beta chains were sequenced from one sample in a study of immune heterogeneity within non-small cell lung tumors. For each sample, template was about 550 ng of bulk tumor genomic DNA. During surgery, several far-apart biopsies were obtained from every primary tumor. Before undergoing curative surgery, patients had newly diagnosed non-small cell lung cancer that was untreated. Using 32 V and 13 J primers, multiplex PCR amplified TCR beta CDR3. TCRdb re-called the multiplex PCR reads through MiXCR, storing one row per CDR3 protein. The table records around 29,000 distinct CDR3 sequences, 25% to 30% of them present only once. Specimen: lung tumor tissue. The origin of the receptors is a man aged 40-49 years with non-small cell lung cancer.

This clonotype was observed at least ten times. This chain uses TRBV20-1 with TRBJ2-1; a weak D match, TRBD2 (6 bases). CDR3 length: 13 residues. Trimming cost V 5 bases and J 5 bases, with 13 bases left between them. Germline V CDR1 and CDR2: DFQATT, SNEGSKA (reference sequence). The CDR3 sequence: CSAAGTFNNEQFF. The CDR3, as DNA: TGCAGTGCTGCTGGGACTTTTAACAATGAGCAGTTCTTC.

The chain joins TRBV10-3 to TRBJ2-1; D is uncertain. The CDR3 consists of 14 residues. The V end lost 3 bases, the J end lost 3 bases, and 9 bases lay between the germline ends. CDR1 and CDR2 (germline): ENHRY, SYGVKD. The CDR3 bases are TGTGCCATCAGTGACGGGTTCCTCTACAATGAGCAGTTCTTC. Protein: CAISDGFLYNEQFF.

This clonotype showed up many times. This chain joins TRBV11-2 and TRBJ2-7; 8 positions match TRBD2. The J segment lost 3 bases and the V segment lost 5 bases, leaving 6 bases of the junction unmatched. Germline loops: CDR1 SGHAT, CDR2 FQNNGV. CDR3 size: 14 residues. CDR3 in amino acids: CASSTSGSVYEQYF. The CDR3 bases are TGTGCCAGCAGCACCAGCGGGAGCGTCTACGAGCAGTACTTC.

This clonotype appeared a few times. CDR3 residues: CSVARTRAYNEQFF. DNA of the CDR3: TGCAGCGTTGCAAGAACGAGGGCCTACAATGAGCAGTTCTTC. The chain uses TRBV29-1 and TRBJ2-1; D is possibly TRBD2 (5 bases). Trimming pared 4 bases from V and 2 bases from J, leaving 12 bases between. Germline V gene sequence: CDR1 SQVTM, CDR2 ANQGSEA. The CDR3 loop spans 14 amino acids.

The chain combines TRBV7-9 with TRBJ1-1; D is uncertain. The V end was cut by 5 bases, the J end by 0 bases, with 13 bases between. This CDR3 spans 15 amino acids. Germline assignment: CDR1 SEHNR and CDR2 FQNEAQ (reference sequence). In DNA, the CDR3 is TGTGCCAGCAGCCTCGACGGAAGCATGAACACTGAAGCTTTCTTT. This gives the protein CASSLDGSMNTEAFF.

This clonotype has at least ten counts. The rearrangement joins TRBV9 to TRBJ1-1, with a weak D call TRBD1 (5 bases). The length of the CDR3 is 15 residues. Trimming removed 4 bases at V and 1 base at J, with 14 bases between. Germline V gene data show CDR1 as SGDLS and CDR2 as YYNGEE. CDR3 amino acids: CASSPWDRGNTEAFF. DNA of the CDR3: TGTGCCAGCAGCCCCTGGGACCGGGGGAACACTGAAGCTTTCTTT.

The chain employs TRBV6-5 and TRBJ2-5, with 7 bases fitting TRBD1. This CDR3 has 16 residues. J was trimmed by 4 bases and V by 3 bases; bases with no gene match: 11. CDR1 is MNHEY, CDR2 SVGAGI, per germline. The CDR3 here is CASSYRGMRGLETQYF. CDR3 DNA: TGTGCCAGCAGTTATAGGGGAATGAGGGGGCTAGAGACCCAGTACTTC.

Concerning this clonotype: A much larger clone lies one base from this, so it may be a read error. The chain links TRBV27 to TRBJ1-5; 9 bases fit TRBD1. The CDR3 sequence is 14 residues long. V dropped 6 bases and J dropped 6; count of bases not matched to a gene: 6. Looked up from germline, CDR1 is MNHEY and CDR2 is SMNVEV (reference sequence). CDR3 amino acids: CASRGQGFFQPQHF. Here the CDR3 DNA reads TGTGCCAGCAGAGGACAGGGGTTTTTTCAGCCCCAGCATTTT.

Comments on this clonotype: This may be a read error, as it is one base from a much larger clone. The chain carries TRBV7-8 and TRBJ2-7; no reliable D call. Per the germline V gene, CDR1 is SGHVS and CDR2 is FQNEAQ. Trimming pared 1 base from V and 2 bases from J, leaving 9 bases between. The CDR3 length is 14 residues. CDR3 residues: CASSLGNLPYEQYF. In DNA, the CDR3 is TGTGCCAGCAGCTTAGGGAACCTGCCCTACGAGCAGTACTTC.

The chain combines TRBV15 with TRBJ1-1; the D is unclear. The ends were cut back, 6 bases at V and 4 bases at J, with 18 bases in the middle. Looked up from germline, CDR1 is LNHNV and CDR2 is YYDKDF (reference sequence). CDR3 length equals 15 residues. CDR3 loop: CATRRHSNSGTEAFF. The CDR3 bases are TGTGCCACCAGGAGGCACTCCAACTCGGGCACTGAAGCTTTCTTT.

In regard to this clonotype: This is likely a read error, given that the CDR3 carries no conserved phenylalanine or tryptophan at its end. The chain couples TRBV5-4 to TRBJ2-3; D is possibly TRBD1 (5 bases). V gave up 4 bases and J gave up 2 bases, with 17 bases separating them. Germline CDR1 is SGHNT and CDR2 is YYREEE (reference sequence). The CDR3 length is 16 residues. The CDR3 DNA reads TGTGCCAGCAGCCCTAAACCGACAGCTACCACAGATACGCAGTATTCT. The encoded protein is CASSPKPTATTDTQYS.

This clonotype has a single count. Relative to the germline gene, one junction end is altered; a read error may explain this. The V and J genes are TRBV27 and TRBJ2-1; 12 bases are a match to TRBD2. CDR1 and CDR2 (germline): MNHEY, SMNVEV (reference sequence). The CDR3 extends over 18 amino acids. CDR3 sequence reads: CASSSRGASGRANNEHFF. CDR3 coding DNA: TGTGCCAGCAGTTCCCGGGGGGCTAGCGGGAGGGCAAACAATGAGCATTTCTTC.

This clonotype was counted between two and nine times. The rearrangement uses TRBV7-2 and TRBJ1-4; TRBD1 is a possible D gene (6 bases). Trimming removed 1 base from V and 3 bases from J, with 15 bases in between. In germline, CDR1 is SGHTA, CDR2 FQGNSA. This CDR3 is built from 17 residues. For the CDR3, the DNA is TGTGCCAGCAGCTTAGTGCCAGGACAGATACCTAATGAAAAACTGTTTTTT. Residues: CASSLVPGQIPNEKLFF.

This clonotype came up many times. This chain connects TRBV27 to TRBJ1-6; 10 nucleotides match TRBD1. The ends lost 5 bases at V and 6 bases at J; junction bases unmatched: 4. Germline-derived CDR1 and CDR2 are MNHEY and SMNVEV (reference sequence). This CDR3 contains 15 residues. CDR3 sequence: CASSPRTGGNSPLHF. DNA of the CDR3: TGTGCCAGCAGTCCGCGGACAGGGGGTAATTCACCCCTCCACTTT.

Turning to this clonotype: At one of its ends the junction is not consistent with the germline gene, which may arise from a read error. The chain joins TRBV11-3 to TRBJ2-7; 7 bases map to TRBD2. Germline values: CDR1 SGHNT, CDR2 YENEEA. CDR3 length equals 16 residues. CDR3 region: CAISKPGGSGSYEQYF. CDR3 bases: TGTGCCATCAGCAAGCCGGGGGGTAGCGGTTCCTACGAGCAGTACTTC.

This clonotype was counted at least ten times. CDR3 residues: CASSYRSQNSPLHF. For the CDR3, the DNA is TGTGCCAGCAGCTACAGGTCTCAGAATTCACCCCTCCACTTT. This rearrangement joins TRBV7-3 to TRBJ1-6; perhaps TRBD1 as D (5 bases). V was trimmed by 4 bases and J by 7 bases, leaving 11 bases between them. CDR3 length: 14 residues. Per the germline V gene, CDR1 is SGHTA and CDR2 is FQGTGA.

This clonotype was seen ten or more times. This chain joins TRBV10-3 and TRBJ1-1; tentatively, D is TRBD1 (6 bases). The V end was cut by 6 bases, the J end by 5 bases, with 10 bases between. Germline loops: CDR1 ENHRY, CDR2 SYGVKD. There are 12 residues in the CDR3. CDR3 in DNA: TGTGCCATCAGGGACCAGGGGACTGAAGCTTTCTTT. Amino acid sequence: CAIRDQGTEAFF.

This clonotype occurred many times. The chain joins TRBV2 to TRBJ2-1; 7 positions agree with TRBD2. Germline lookup yields CDR1 SNHLY and CDR2 FYNNEI. The CDR3 loop spans 11 amino acids. The J segment lost 15 bases and the V segment lost 5 bases, leaving 7 bases of the junction unmatched. CDR3 DNA: TGTGCCAGCAGTTCAGACTGGGAGGGGTTCTTC. The encoded protein is CASSSDWEGFF.

This clonotype was seen repeatedly, ten times or more. J is TRBJ2-1 and V is TRBV15; 7 nucleotides agree with TRBD2. The germline V gene has CDR1 LNHNV and CDR2 YYDKDF (reference sequence). With V trimmed by 4 bases and J by 6 bases, 3 bases remained unmatched. This CDR3 has 13 amino acids. CDR3 residues: CATSTWGGNEQFF. CDR3 coding DNA: TGTGCCACCAGCACCTGGGGGGGCAATGAGCAGTTCTTC.

Within the sample, this clonotype is medium-sized (0.01 to 0.1%). The rearrangement links TRBV24-1 to TRBJ1-2; 9 bases agree with TRBD1. Germline trimming cut 3 bases from V and 8 bases from J; bases unmatched to any gene: 6. The CDR3 contains 14 residues. CDR1 is KGHDR, CDR2 SFDVKD, per germline. This chain's CDR3 is CATSDRGQGWGYTF. CDR3 bases: TGTGCCACCAGTGATCGGGGACAGGGCTGGGGCTACACCTTC.

The chain couples TRBV6-1 to TRBJ1-3; tentative D call: TRBD1 (5 bases). The germline V gene has CDR1 MNHNS and CDR2 SASEGT. The CDR3 runs 18 residues. V was shortened by 9 bases and J by 0 bases, with 24 bases between the two germline ends. CDR3 sequence: CARRRGWAKGFSGNTIYF. Here the CDR3 DNA reads TGTGCCAGGCGACGCGGGTGGGCCAAGGGGTTCTCTGGAAACACCATATATTTT.

In its sample, this clonotype is medium-sized. This sequence joins TRBV24-1 and TRBJ2-7; D is perhaps TRBD1 or TRBD2 (5 bases each). The germline V and J ends were trimmed by 4 bases and 0 bases, with 12 bases remaining between them. Germline loops: CDR1 KGHDR, CDR2 SFDVKD. The CDR3 totals 15 residues. The CDR3 reads CATSDPGRSSYEQYF. CDR3 bases: TGTGCCACCAGTGACCCGGGACGGTCCTCCTACGAGCAGTACTTC.

At least ten counts were recorded for this clonotype. The chain has TRBV19 and TRBJ2-7; TRBD2 might be the D (6 bases). Germline V CDR1 and CDR2: LNHDA, SQIVND (reference sequence). The ends were cut back, 1 base at V and 6 bases at J, with 13 bases in the middle. This CDR3 region has 14 residues. CDR3 nucleotide sequence: TGTGCCAGTAGTATAGGTCAGGGAGGCTCCGAGCAGTACTTC. This encodes CASSIGQGGSEQYF.